These T cell receptor beta chains were read from a single sample in a study of regulatory T cells in long-lasting Graves disease. TCRdb fed the multiplex PCR reads into MiXCR, producing one record per CDR3 protein. The sample lists about 340,000 distinct CDR3 sequences, roughly a fifth occurring once. This material consisted of peripheral blood mononuclear cells (PBMCs), taken when the disease was refractory, from a patient treated with antithyroid drugs. The receptors here all came from a female donor with Graves disease. The CDR3 runs from the conserved cysteine through the conserved F or W. The D gene is left open where the match is weak. Size tells how often a clone was seen (once, few, many) or the class of an expanded clone, and some rows leave it out.

J gene	V gene	clone size	D gene	CDR3 protein	CDR3 DNA
TRBJ1-1	TRBV10-2	few	.	CASSEMRWMNTEAFF	TGCGCCAGCAGTGAAATGAGGTGGATGAACACTGAAGCTTTCTTT
TRBJ2-4	TRBV18	few	.	CASSLGILAKNIQYF	TGTGCCAGCTCACTGGGAATCCTAGCCAAAAACATTCAGTACTTC
TRBJ1-1	TRBV11-3	.	.	CASATGLNTEAFF	TGTGCCAGTGCTACAGGGTTGAACACTGAAGCTTTCTTT
TRBJ1-4	TRBV30	many	.	CAWTGRGATNEKLFF	TGTGCCTGGACCGGCCGAGGGGCAACTAATGAAAAACTGTTTTTT
TRBJ2-7	TRBV2	many	.	CASNPQSSYEQYF	TGTGCCAGCAATCCCCAGAGCTCCTACGAGCAGTACTTC
TRBJ1-1	TRBV6-1	.	.	CASSQTLGAFF	TGTGCCAGCAGTCAGACACTGGGAGCTTTCTTT
TRBJ1-2	TRBV27	many	TRBD1	CASTPWGQGFYGYTF	TGTGCCAGCACCCCTTGGGGACAGGGCTTCTATGGCTACACCTTC
TRBJ2-2	TRBV12-3/TRBV12-4	many	TRBD2	CASTLAGGGTGELFF	TGTGCCAGCACCTTAGCTGGGGGGGGGACCGGGGAGCTGTTTTTT
TRBJ1-1	TRBV18	few	.	CASSPQARNTEAFF	TGTGCCAGCTCACCTCAGGCGCGGAACACTGAAGCTTTCTTT
TRBJ1-3	TRBV18	.	.	CASSPLDSSGNTIYF	TGTGCCAGCTCACCACTTGACAGCTCTGGAAACACCATATATTTT
TRBJ2-7	TRBV7-8	few	TRBD2	CAGSSSFSSGAYSYEQYF	TGTGCCGGCAGCTCCTCGTTTTCTAGCGGGGCTTACTCCTACGAGCAGTACTTC
TRBJ2-2	TRBV29-1	few	.	CSVAVRGTGELFF	TGCAGCGTTGCGGTCCGGGGCACCGGGGAGCTGTTTTTT
TRBJ2-1	TRBV13	.	.	CASSLGTPGNEQFF	TGTGCCAGCAGCTTAGGGACCCCCGGCAATGAGCAGTTCTTC
TRBJ2-7	TRBV6-1	many	.	CASSGQNYEQYF	TGTGCCAGCAGTGGGCAGAACTACGAGCAGTACTTC
TRBJ1-1	TRBV7-8	many	.	CASIDLKNTEAFF	TGTGCCAGCATCGATCTAAAGAACACTGAAGCTTTCTTT
TRBJ1-1	TRBV20-1	few	.	CSAGRGSGGRGAFF	TGCAGTGCAGGGAGAGGAAGTGGGGGGCGCGGAGCTTTCTTT
TRBJ1-2	TRBV5-1	.	.	CASSLAVTGRGGGYTF	TGCGCCAGCAGCTTGGCCGTGACAGGTCGCGGTGGTGGCTACACCTTC
TRBJ2-6	TRBV6-2/TRBV6-3	.	.	CASSRQSLRANVLTF	TGTGCCAGCAGTCGACAGAGCTTACGGGCCAACGTCCTGACTTTC
TRBJ2-4	TRBV12-3/TRBV12-4	many	.	CASSLTGFKNIQYF	TGTGCCAGCAGTTTAACGGGGTTCAAAAACATTCAGTACTTC
TRBJ1-5	TRBV6-9	.	.	CASSYYPREEGNQPQHF	TGTGCCAGCAGTTACTACCCCAGGGAAGAGGGCAATCAGCCCCAGCATTTT
TRBJ1-2	TRBV4-1	few	.	CASSQAVRANGYTF	TGCGCCAGCAGCCAAGCGGTGCGGGCAAATGGCTACACCTTC
TRBJ1-2	TRBV28	many	TRBD1	CASSYRGRDYGYTF	TGTGCCAGCAGTTATAGGGGGCGCGACTATGGCTACACCTTC
TRBJ1-6	TRBV20-1	.	.	CSARLQGRERNSPLHF	TGCAGTGCTAGATTACAGGGCCGCGAGAGGAATTCACCCCTCCACTTT
TRBJ2-7	TRBV20-1	many	.	CSARSPGTPSYEQYF	TGCAGTGCTAGGTCCCCCGGGACACCTTCCTACGAGCAGTACTTC
TRBJ1-2	TRBV4-1	.	.	CASSPLGVQGYGYTF	TGCGCCAGCAGCCCACTTGGGGTACAGGGCTATGGCTACACCTTC
TRBJ2-5	TRBV29-1	many	.	CSARGYQETQYF	TGCAGCGCCAGGGGCTACCAAGAGACCCAGTACTTC